These T cell receptor beta chains were read from a single sample in a study of T cells in Graves' hyperthyroidism and ophthalmopathy. One entry per CDR3 protein, called by TCRdb with MiXCR from the multiplex PCR reads. Among a few hundred thousand distinct CDR3 sequences listed, approximately 16% were seen once. Sequenced: blood. These receptors were taken from a woman aged 25-40 years with Graves' ophthalmopathy. Each CDR3 is given with its conserved first and last residue. The order of the fields is D gene, V gene, J gene, clone size, CDR3 DNA, CDR3 protein. D genes are given only for firm matches. Some rows have no size entry. The others give once, few or many, or a class for an expanded clone.

TRBD2	TRBV2	TRBJ2-7	many	TGTGCCAGCAGTGAAGCCCCTATCCCGGGGGGGGTCTTGACCTACGAGCAGTACTTC	CASSEAPIPGGVLTYEQYF
TRBD1	TRBV7-9	TRBJ1-1	NA	TGTGCCAGCAGCAGACTGGGGGGACAGGGGGCTGGCACTGAAGCTTTCTTT	CASSRLGGQGAGTEAFF
NA	TRBV29-1	TRBJ2-3	NA	TGCAGCGTTGTCGGCACTAGGAATACGCAGTATTTT	CSVVGTRNTQYF
TRBD1	TRBV20-1	TRBJ2-4	many	TGCAGTGCTAGGGACAGGGCGGGGAGAAACATTCAGTACTTC	CSARDRAGRNIQYF
NA	TRBV4-3	TRBJ2-1	few	TGCGCCAGCAGCGGAGCCGACAGGTCAGGCAATGAGCAGTTCTTC	CASSGADRSGNEQFF
NA	TRBV11-2	TRBJ2-7	many	TGTGCCAGAGACAGTGCCTACGAGCAGTACTTC	CARDSAYEQYF
NA	TRBV27	TRBJ2-1	many	TGTGCCAGCAGTTTGGTTCATCCTAGCTCCAATGAGCAGTTCTTC	CASSLVHPSSNEQFF
TRBD1	TRBV6-2/TRBV6-3	TRBJ2-7	NA	TGTGCCAGCAACGTACAGGGGGACCTGCCCTACGAGCAGTACTTC	CASNVQGDLPYEQYF
NA	TRBV24-1	TRBJ2-1	few	TGTGCCACCAGTGATTTTCAGGGACACTTACCAACGGATGAGCAGTTCTTC	CATSDFQGHLPTDEQFF
TRBD1	TRBV28	TRBJ1-2	few	TGTGCCAGCAGGGACTACAGGGGTGGCTACACCTTC	CASRDYRGGYTF
NA	TRBV28	TRBJ1-3	NA	TGTGCCAGCGGACAGTTCTCTGGAAACACCATATATTTT	CASGQFSGNTIYF
NA	TRBV27	TRBJ1-1	few	TGTGCCAGCAGTCCACCAACCTCGGGACCGGCGAACACTGAAGCTTTCTTT	CASSPPTSGPANTEAFF
TRBD1	TRBV12-3/TRBV12-4	TRBJ2-7	many	TGTGCCAGCGGACTTACAGGGGCCCGCGAGCAGTACTTC	CASGLTGAREQYF
NA	TRBV11-2	TRBJ2-7	many	TGTGCCAGCAGCGGCAGCGGGTCTCCCTACGAGCAGTACTTC	CASSGSGSPYEQYF
NA	TRBV6-1	TRBJ1-6	many	TGTGCCAGCAGTCTTGAAAATAATTCACCCCTCCACTTT	CASSLENNSPLHF
TRBD2	TRBV20-1	TRBJ2-7	NA	TGCAGTGCTGAGGGGACTAGCCTCCACGAGCAGTACTTC	CSAEGTSLHEQYF
NA	TRBV5-5	TRBJ2-3	once	TGTGCCAGCAGCTTAGGTACGGGGACGCAGTATTTT	CASSLGTGTQYF
NA	TRBV29-1	TRBJ2-1	few	TGCAGCGTCGCTCCGGACAGCCACAATGAGCAGTTCTTC	CSVAPDSHNEQFF
NA	TRBV28	TRBJ1-5	many	TGTGCCAGCAGACCCCTCAATCAGCCCCAGCATTTT	CASRPLNQPQHF
NA	TRBV12-3/TRBV12-4	TRBJ2-5	many	TGTGCCAGCAGTCCAGAGGGACACATCCAAGAGACCCAGTACTTC	CASSPEGHIQETQYF
NA	TRBV7-6	TRBJ2-7	NA	TGTGCCAGCAGCCCTAACGGGGAGCAGTACTTC	CASSPNGEQYF
NA	TRBV6-1	TRBJ2-3	NA	TGTGCCAGCAGTAACACAGGTGGCGCAGATACGCAGTATTTT	CASSNTGGADTQYF
TRBD1	TRBV19	TRBJ2-3	many	TGTGCCAGTAGACAGGGGGTACGCACAGATACGCAGTATTTT	CASRQGVRTDTQYF
TRBD2	TRBV5-1	TRBJ2-5	many	TGCGCCAGCAGCTTGGGTGAGACTAGCGTATCAGAGACCCAGTACTTC	CASSLGETSVSETQYF
TRBD2	TRBV2	TRBJ2-7	many	TGTGCCAGCGGGAGGGAGATTGGCGAGCAGTACTTC	CASGREIGEQYF